This T cell receptor beta chain was recovered during a study of CD8 T cells in Susac syndrome (dated by TCRdb to about 2019). Concerning the study at large: The study used repertoire sequencing to test whether antigen drove CD8+ T cell activation and differentiation in Susac syndrome. The paper as a whole reports these results and caveats: The number of individuals in the TCR sequencing and HLA analysis was recognized as being relatively small.

RNA was extracted with the RNeasy kit and about 0.45 to 1 ug was reverse transcribed using random hexamers. The immunoSEQ multiplex PCR assay, which covers 54 Vbeta and 13 Jbeta segments, was used to amplify TCR beta CDR3 regions. PCR amplification bias was corrected using a synthetic template baseline for primer optimization and computational correction. The study's processing was this. Reads were annotated to V, D and J genes per IMGT and analyzed with immunoSEQ Analyzer, keeping only productive sequences. To calculate clonality, Shannon entropy was normalized by log2 of the number of productive unique sequences and then subtracted from one. For each patient and control, public and private clones were evaluated among the 100 most prevalent clones. A clone was defined as Susac-specific if it was absent from the healthy and MS cohorts, from over a thousand published viral clones and from other ImmuneACCESS disease sequences. The public reads were quality trimmed at Q25 with fastp and then assembled into clones with MiXCR by TCRdb, keeping productive beta chains. Each entry is one CDR3 protein sequence, shown with its most common DNA and genes. These V and J calls rely on TCRdb rather than the paper's analysis. This sample lists around 190,000 distinct CDR3 sequences; approximately 95% were detected once. The top ten hold 0.095% to 0.12% of the sample.

Peripheral blood CD8+ and CD4+ T cells from healthy donors, Susac syndrome patients and multiple sclerosis patients were profiled by high-throughput TCR beta sequencing. The healthy donors served as controls matched for age and sex. Bulk CD8+ and CD4+ T cells were purified magnetically by negative isolation, whereas CD8+ TEMRA cells were enriched by FACS. Blood was drawn into EDTA tubes, processed within 24 hours, and PBMCs were isolated by density gradient centrifugation. PBMCs destined for TCR sequencing were cryopreserved in liquid nitrogen and later thawed in a 37 °C water bath. A purity of at least 90% was achieved for sorted or isolated CD4+, CD8+ and CD8+ TEMRA cells. From cysteine to phenylalanine, the CDR3 is 14 amino acids long. The retained sequence is limited to the CDR3, 42 bases, with the frame set at the first base. In the germline V gene, CDR1 corresponds to MNHEY and CDR2 to SVGEGT. V and J lose 7 bases and 2 bases, and a span of 12 bases separates them.

A word on this clonotype: It lacks a known antigen. Per-nucleotide qualities are absent, and no much larger clonotype sits a single base away.

The clonotype comes from a human donor in good health. In this chain, TRBV6-2 or TRBV6-3 is recombined with TRBJ2-1; possibly the D gene is TRBD2, per 7 matching bases. Sequenced: CD4+ T cells from PBMCs. The DNA sequence reads TGTGCCAGCAAACCGGGGGGCCCCTACAATGAGCAGTTCTTC. The resulting protein is CASKPGGPYNEQFF.